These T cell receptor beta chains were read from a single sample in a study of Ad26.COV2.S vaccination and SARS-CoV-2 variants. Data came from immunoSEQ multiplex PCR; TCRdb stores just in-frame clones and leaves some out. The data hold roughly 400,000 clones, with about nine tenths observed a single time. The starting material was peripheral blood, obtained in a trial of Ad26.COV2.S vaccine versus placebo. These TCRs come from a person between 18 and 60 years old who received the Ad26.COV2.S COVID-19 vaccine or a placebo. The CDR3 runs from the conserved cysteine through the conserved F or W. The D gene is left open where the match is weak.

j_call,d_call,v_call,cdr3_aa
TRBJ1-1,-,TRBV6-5,CASSYSANTEAFF
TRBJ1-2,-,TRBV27,CASIPLGIRSLYGYTF
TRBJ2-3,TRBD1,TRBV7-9,CASKGGRVLTDTQYF
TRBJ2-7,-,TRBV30,CAWNGRSYEQYF
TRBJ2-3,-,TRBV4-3,CASSHRDDGTDTQYF
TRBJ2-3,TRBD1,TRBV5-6,CASSQGQGYTDTQYF
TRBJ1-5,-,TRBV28,CASTPSPIQPQHF
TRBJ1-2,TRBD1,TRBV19,CASSIGTGTGGYTF
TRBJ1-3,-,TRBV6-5,CASSSSRASGNTIYF
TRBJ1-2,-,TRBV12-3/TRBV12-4,CASSLFESYGYTF
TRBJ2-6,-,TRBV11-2,CASSSGTPGANVLTF
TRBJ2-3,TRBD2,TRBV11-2,CASSRLAGGADTQYF
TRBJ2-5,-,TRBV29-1,CSVRTDQETQYF
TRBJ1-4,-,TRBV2,CASSPSVLRGFGEKLFF
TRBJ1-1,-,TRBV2,CASNWRTNTEAFF
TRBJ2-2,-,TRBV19,CASRLAGANTGELFF
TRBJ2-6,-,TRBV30,CAWSTGISGANVLTF